This T cell receptor beta chain was obtained from a study of graft-versus-host responses after intestinal transplantation. Study-wide background: Every recipient underwent anti-thymocyte globulin induction, then tacrolimus and steroids for around three years.

Concerning this clone: Its specificity is unknown.

The CDR3 covers 13 residues. Germline lookup yields CDR1 MNHEY and CDR2 SMNVEV (reference sequence). The J segment lost 4 bases and the V segment lost 6 bases, leaving 5 bases of the junction unmatched. Whole-study findings and limits: Graft-donor T cell macrochimerism in patients accompanied high graft-versus-host to host-versus-graft clonal ratios in allografts. Peak circulating GvH clone levels tracked with early post-transplant HvG declines. In recipient marrow, GvH clones were found, and some appeared first in ileum or blood.

Clones were read by immunoSEQ multiplex PCR, and TCRdb kept only the in-frame ones, dropping some. The sample lists tens of thousands of clones, about 90% seen once, with about 4% in the top ten. This clonotype originated in a human donor who was the organ donor for an intestinal transplant. Sample: unstimulated CD8+ T cells sorted from spleen or lymph node cells, taken before transplant. V gene TRBV27 combines with J gene TRBJ1-1, with 7 bases lining up with TRBD1. In DNA, the CDR3 is TGTGCCAGCAGGACAGGGTATATCACTGAAGCTTTCTTT. Amino acid sequence: CASRTGYITEAFF.